The clone carrying this T cell receptor (beta chain) was seen many times. The CDR3 length is 15 residues. V was trimmed by 0 bases and J by 1 base, leaving 8 bases between them. Germline values: CDR1 KGHDR, CDR2 SFDVKD. This specimen belongs to a study of T-cell reconstitution after alpha-beta-depleted transplantation in children. Preparation of the TCRbeta library was carried out with unique molecular identifiers. TCRdb re-derived calls from the PCR reads in MiXCR, one entry per CDR3 protein. The table records some 70,000 distinct CDR3 sequences, 6% to 8% of them present only once. The origin of this receptor is a human donor who donated a stem cell graft to a child with acute lymphoblastic leukemia. Sequencing used PBMCs from the stem cell graft donor, obtained from the stem cell graft. The genes are TRBV24-1 and TRBJ1-1; no firm D call. CDR3 DNA: TGTGCCACCAGTGATTTGCGGCAAGAGAACACTGAAGCTTTCTTT. Protein product: CATSDLRQENTEAFF.